Presented here are 7 T cell receptor beta chains from one specimen sequenced in a study of OX40 agonist ivuxolimab in advanced cancers. Profiled with immunoSEQ multiplex PCR; TCRdb holds only in-frame clones, not every one. This sample has more than 45,000 clones, with around 82% found just once. Sequencing used CD4+ or CD8+ T cells sorted from blood, obtained in a trial of the OX40 agonist ivuxolimab. These TCRs come from an adult with an advanced solid tumor such as melanoma, head and neck, liver or kidney cancer.

The chain joins TRBV2 to TRBJ1-6; D call uncertain. Per the germline V gene, CDR1 is SNHLY and CDR2 is FYNNEI. The germline V and J ends were trimmed by 3 bases and 10 bases, with 13 bases remaining between them. This CDR3 contains 14 residues. The CDR3 reads CASSDWREISPLHF. Here the CDR3 DNA reads TGTGCCAGCAGTGATTGGAGGGAAATATCACCCCTCCACTTT.

The chain links TRBV5-1 to TRBJ2-1; 9 bases agree with TRBD2. The CDR3 extends over 17 amino acids. The trim removed 6 bases at V and 3 bases at J, leaving 13 bases unmatched. Germline V gives CDR1 SGHRS, CDR2 YFSETQ. The CDR3, as DNA: TGCGCCAGCAACAGACAGGGTAGCGGGAGATTCTACAATGAGCAGTTCTTC. This codes for CASNRQGSGRFYNEQFF.

V is TRBV5-6 and J is TRBJ1-2; no clear D gene. The length of the CDR3 is 16 residues. Deletions cut 2 bases from V and 6 bases from J, with 20 bases between. The germline CDR1 and CDR2 sequences are SGHDT and YYEEEE. The DNA of the CDR3 is TGTGCCAGCAGCTTTATTAGCGGCCATGGGAGAGATGGCTACACCTTC. Translated: CASSFISGHGRDGYTF.

This sequence joins TRBV7-2 and TRBJ2-5; a weak D match, TRBD2 (7 bases). The CDR3 is 15 residues long. CDR1 SGHTA and CDR2 FQGNSA come from the germline V gene. V lost 5 bases, J lost 8 bases, and 21 bases lay in between. CDR3 DNA sequence: TGTGCCAGCAGCCTGGGTGGAGGGGGAGGGGAAACCCAGTACTTC. As protein: CASSLGGGGGETQYF.

The chain carries TRBV18 and TRBJ1-4, with D tentatively TRBD1 (5 bases). The CDR3 is 15 residues long. Trimming pared 0 bases from V and 6 bases from J, leaving 11 bases between. Germline values: CDR1 KGHSH, CDR2 LQKENI. The CDR3 is CASSPPAGLDEKLFF. For the CDR3, the DNA is TGTGCCAGCTCACCACCGGCAGGGTTAGATGAAAAACTGTTTTTT. Using reference TRBV18 and TRBJ1-4 for the parts outside the CDR3, the full variable domain is NAGVMQNPRHLVRRRGQEARLRCSPMKGHSHVYWYRQLPEEGLKFMVYLQKENIIDESGMPKERFSAEFPKEGPSILRIQQVVRGDSAAYFCASSPPAGLDEKLFFGSGTQLSVL.

V and J are TRBV27 and TRBJ2-7, with TRBD1 matching over 7 bases. The CDR3 runs 17 residues. Germline values: CDR1 MNHEY, CDR2 SMNVEV (reference sequence). After removal of 2 bases from V and 0 bases from J, the junction contained 10 bases not matched to a gene. CDR3 region: CASSLKGQPLNSYEQYF. The CDR3 nucleotides are TGTGCCAGCAGTTTAAAGGGACAGCCTTTGAACTCCTACGAGCAGTACTTC.

The chain uses TRBV19 and TRBJ2-3, with D possibly matching TRBD1 (5 bases). With 5 bases removed from V and 2 bases from J, the gap between germline ends came to 11 bases. CDR3 length equals 14 residues. The germline V gene has CDR1 LNHDA and CDR2 SQIVND (reference sequence). The CDR3 loop reads CASSRNRNTDTQYF. For the CDR3, the DNA is TGTGCCAGTAGTCGGAACAGGAACACAGATACGCAGTATTTT.